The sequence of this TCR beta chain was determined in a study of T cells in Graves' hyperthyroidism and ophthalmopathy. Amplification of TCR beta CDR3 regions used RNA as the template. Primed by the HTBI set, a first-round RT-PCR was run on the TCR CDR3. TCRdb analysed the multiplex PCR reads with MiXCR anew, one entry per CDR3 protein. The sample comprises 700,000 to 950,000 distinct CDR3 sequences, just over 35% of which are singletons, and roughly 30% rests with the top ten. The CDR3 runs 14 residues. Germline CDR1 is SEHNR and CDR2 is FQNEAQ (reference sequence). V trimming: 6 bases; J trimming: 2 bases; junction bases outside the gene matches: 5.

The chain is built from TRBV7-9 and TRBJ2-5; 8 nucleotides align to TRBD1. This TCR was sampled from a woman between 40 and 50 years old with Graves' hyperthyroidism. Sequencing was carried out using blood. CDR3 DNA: TGTGCCAGCAGATGGGGACAGGAGCAAGAGACCCAGTACTTC. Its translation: CASRWGQEQETQYF.